The 29 T cell receptor beta chains given below trace back to one sample, sequenced in a study of regulatory T cells in long-lasting Graves disease. CDR3-region Arm-PCR and iRepertoire HTBI primers produced the TCR beta libraries. TCRdb re-called the multiplex PCR reads with MiXCR, one entry per CDR3 protein. The sample lists around 500,000 distinct CDR3 sequences, roughly 14% seen once, with 10% in the top ten. The time point here: newly diagnosed GD, antithyroid drugs for less than 3 months. There was RNA extracted from PBMCs, and the TCR library was made from it. These records were also assigned to another study, of T cells in Graves' hyperthyroidism and ophthalmopathy.

The input for sequencing was peripheral blood mononuclear cells (PBMCs), taken at new diagnosis, from a patient treated with antithyroid drugs. These TCRs come from a man aged 25 to 40 with Graves disease.

In the case of this clonotype: Since a much larger clone is just one base distant, this may be a read error. The genes are TRBV15 and TRBJ1-4; D ambiguous. The CDR3 spans 15 residues. Per germline, CDR1 LNHNV and CDR2 YYDKDF (reference sequence). CDR3 DNA: TGTGCCACCAGCAAACGGTCGTCAACTAATGAAAAACTGTCTTTT. Amino acid sequence: CATSKRSSTNEKLSF. The full variable domain, with the rest looked up from reference TRBV15 and TRBJ1-4, is DAMVIQNPRYQVTQFGKPVTLSCSQTLNHNVMYWYQQKSSQAPKLLFHYYDKDFNNEADTPDNFQSRRPNTSFCFLDIRSPGLGDTAMYLCATSKRSSTNEKLSFGSGTQLSVL.

The V gene is TRBV14, the J gene TRBJ2-5; perhaps TRBD2 as D (6 bases). Trimming pared 4 bases from V and 1 base from J, leaving 16 bases between. From germline, CDR1 is SGHDN and CDR2 FVKESK. The CDR3 loop spans 16 amino acids. CDR3 coding DNA: TGTGCCAGCAGCCGGTCCCGAGGAGCGGGCCAAGAGACCCAGTACTTC. It codes for CASSRSRGAGQETQYF.

This clonotype was found a few times. The chain carries TRBV5-1 and TRBJ1-3, with TRBD1 identical over 8 bases. The length of the CDR3 is 15 residues. In germline, CDR1 is SGHRS, CDR2 YFSETQ. V was pared by 4 bases and J by 4 bases, with 7 bases of the junction left unmatched. CDR3: CASSPQGARGNTIYF. The CDR3 nucleotides read TGCGCCAGCAGCCCTCAGGGGGCGCGAGGAAACACCATATATTTT.

This clonotype was counted at least ten times. The chain links TRBV5-5 to TRBJ1-2, with D unclear. This CDR3 comprises 16 residues. Trimming cost V 0 bases and J 5 bases, with 17 bases left between them. Germline CDR1 is SGHKS and CDR2 is YYEKEE (reference sequence). The CDR3 DNA sequence: TGTGCCAGCAGCTTGGATCTTGCCGACTACTTGTATGGCTACACCTTC. This translates into CASSLDLADYLYGYTF.

This clonotype was seen at least ten times. The CDR3 coding sequence is TGTGCCAGCAGCTTAATGCGGGATGAGCAGTTCTTC. This sequence encodes CASSLMRDEQFF. The chain has TRBV7-2 and TRBJ2-1; maybe TRBD2 (5 bases). V was cut by 2 bases and J by 8 bases, with 7 bases left in between. CDR3 length: 12 amino acids. Germline values: CDR1 SGHTA, CDR2 FQGNSA.

The table lists this clonotype with many counts. The chain employs TRBV30 and TRBJ1-3; D ambiguous. The V end lost 2 bases, the J end lost 0 bases, and 8 bases lay between the germline ends. CDR1 and CDR2 (germline): GTSNPN, SVGIG (reference sequence). The CDR3 contains 14 residues. CDR3 nucleotides: TGTGCCTGGAGTCCCCGAAGCTCTGGAAACACCATATATTTT. Translation gives CAWSPRSSGNTIYF.

In its sample, this clonotype was seen many times. The chain couples TRBV15 to TRBJ2-7; D tentatively fits TRBD1 or TRBD2 (5 bases each). V lost 3 bases and J 4 bases, leaving 10 bases between the germline ends. The CDR3 is 13 residues long. Germline CDR1 LNHNV, CDR2 YYDKDF (reference sequence). This CDR3 is CATSSPGPYEQYF. CDR3 in DNA: TGTGCCACCAGCAGTCCGGGACCTTACGAGCAGTACTTC.

The V call is TRBV18, the J call TRBJ2-2; D gene ambiguous. CDR3 length equals 14 residues. Deletions cut 2 bases from V and 1 base from J, with 5 bases between. Per the germline V gene, CDR1 is KGHSH and CDR2 is LQKENI. CDR3 sequence reads: CASSPSQNTGELFF. CDR3 nucleotide sequence: TGTGCCAGCTCACCAAGCCAGAACACCGGGGAGCTGTTTTTT.

The CDR3 spells CASSLVQGARKLFF. The CDR3 nucleotides are TGCGCCAGCAGCTTGGTGCAGGGGGCGCGGAAACTGTTTTTT. The rearrangement uses TRBV5-1 and TRBJ1-4; 8 bases map to TRBD1. The CDR3 sequence is 14 residues long. Germline V gives CDR1 SGHRS, CDR2 YFSETQ. V lost 0 bases, J lost 11 bases, and 6 bases stayed unmatched.

In its sample, this clonotype was seen many times. The chain joins TRBV5-1 to TRBJ1-1, with 7 positions matching TRBD1. Germline loops: CDR1 SGHRS, CDR2 YFSETQ. This CDR3 is 15 amino acids long. The ends lost 3 bases at V and 5 bases at J; junction bases unmatched: 10. The CDR3 region has the DNA TGCGCCAGCAGCTCACCCGACAGGGAGGAAACTGAAGCTTTCTTT. Amino acids: CASSSPDREETEAFF.

On this clonotype itself: This sequence may be a read error, since a much larger clone differs from it by one base. This chain links TRBV24-1 with TRBJ2-7; either TRBD1 or TRBD2 may supply D (6 bases each). Germline V gives CDR1 KGHDR, CDR2 SFDVKD. V lost 4 bases and J 5 bases, leaving 20 bases between the germline ends. This CDR3 is built from 16 residues. The CDR3 spells CATSDPKPGGQDEQYF. For the CDR3, the DNA is TGTGCCACCAGTGACCCCAAGCCCGGGGGCCAGGACGAGCAGTACTTC.

The V call is TRBV7-9, the J call TRBJ2-7; unclear D gene. Per the germline V gene, CDR1 is SEHNR and CDR2 is FQNEAQ (reference sequence). Trimming removed 5 bases at V and 2 bases at J, with 13 bases between. The CDR3 runs to 14 residues. The CDR3 sequence is CASSRAEVAYEQYF. CDR3 nucleotide sequence: TGTGCCAGCAGCCGCGCCGAGGTTGCCTACGAGCAGTACTTC.

This clonotype was seen at least ten times. The rearrangement joins TRBV11-2 to TRBJ2-7; 7 positions agree with TRBD2. The germline gives CDR1 SGHAT, CDR2 FQNNGV. CDR3 length: 15 amino acids. Trimming cost V 6 bases and J 0 bases; bases outside gene matches: 8. The CDR3 coding sequence is TGTGCCAGCAGGACAAGCGGGATCCTCTCCTACGAGCAGTACTTC. Its translation: CASRTSGILSYEQYF.

This clonotype came up many times. The chain recombines TRBV29-1 with TRBJ2-1; D is unresolved. This CDR3 has 14 amino acids. Deletions cut 1 base from V and 1 base from J, with 8 bases between. The V gene's germline CDR1 is SQVTM and CDR2 ANQGSEA. CDR3 protein: CSVEAAESYNEQFF. For the CDR3, the DNA is TGCAGCGTTGAAGCTGCGGAGTCCTACAATGAGCAGTTCTTC.

This clonotype was observed at least ten times. The rearrangement links TRBV19 to TRBJ1-5, with 8 bases matching TRBD1. The CDR3 is 15 residues long. V was clipped by 5 bases and J by 5 bases; unmatched bases: 8. Germline values: CDR1 LNHDA, CDR2 SQIVND (reference sequence). DNA for the CDR3: TGTGCCAGTAGTCAGGACAGGGTGGCACATCAGCCCCAGCATTTT. Its translation is CASSQDRVAHQPQHF.

This clonotype has more than one count but fewer than ten. The chain combines TRBV20-1 with TRBJ2-1; 14 positions match TRBD2. There are 13 residues in the CDR3. Looked up from germline, CDR1 is DFQATT and CDR2 is SNEGSKA (reference sequence). V lost 6 bases to trimming and J lost 12 bases; unmatched junction nucleotides: 7. The CDR3 DNA reads as TGCAGTGCCCGGACTAGCGGGAGGCATGGGCAGTTCTTC. This translates into CSARTSGRHGQFF.

This clonotype was recorded a few times. The genes are TRBV27 and TRBJ2-1; 11 bases match TRBD2. Germline CDR1 MNHEY, CDR2 SMNVEV (reference sequence). Germline trimming cut 8 bases from V and 6 bases from J; bases unmatched to any gene: 9. The CDR3 sequence is 15 residues long. CDR3 region: CASGGGTSGSNEQFF. CDR3 nucleotides: TGTGCCAGCGGGGGGGGGACTAGCGGAAGCAATGAGCAGTTCTTC.

The table lists this clonotype with a few counts. It may be a read error: a sequence one base away is much more abundant. This chain uses TRBV28 with TRBJ2-3; TRBD2 aligns across 8 bases. This CDR3 has 16 residues. The germline gives CDR1 MDHEN, CDR2 SYDVKM. The chain's CDR3 is CASSAGGRLVTDTRYF. DNA of the CDR3: TGTGCCAGCAGTGCTGGCGGGAGGTTGGTCACAGATACGCGGTATTTT.

This clonotype came up many times. The gene calls are TRBV10-1 and TRBJ2-1, with TRBD2 matching over 14 bases. Looked up from germline, CDR1 is WNHNN and CDR2 is SYGVQD (reference sequence). This CDR3 is 21 amino acids long. V was pared by 6 bases and J by 1 base, with 17 bases of the junction left unmatched. CDR3 sequence (DNA): TGCGCCAGCAGAAACACACCCGGGACTAGCGGGAGTAGGGGTTCCTACAATGAGCAGTTCTTC. Encoded protein: CASRNTPGTSGSRGSYNEQFF.

This clonotype occurred many times. The chain combines TRBV12-3 or TRBV12-4 with TRBJ2-1; unclear D gene. Trimming removed 3 bases from V and 7 bases from J, with 10 bases in between. This CDR3 has 13 amino acids. The CDR3 loop is CASSFFSENEQFF. CDR3 bases: TGTGCCAGCAGTTTCTTCTCGGAAAATGAGCAGTTCTTC.

This clonotype was observed many times. This rearrangement joins TRBV3-1 to TRBJ1-1, with D hard to call. V shed 6 bases and J shed 6 bases, with 14 bases lying between them. Germline CDR1 reads LGHDT; CDR2 reads YNNKEL (reference sequence). The CDR3 contains 13 residues. The CDR3 DNA reads as TGTGCCAGCAGAGACCTCGCGGGCGCTGAAGCTTTCTTT. This translates into CASRDLAGAEAFF.

The chain links TRBV18 to TRBJ2-3, with 14 bases that match TRBD2. The CDR3 consists of 16 residues. V lost 6 bases and J lost 5; bases outside the gene matches: 7. CDR1 is KGHSH and CDR2 is LQKENI in the germline V gene. The CDR3 protein is CASSLGTSGREDTQYF. The CDR3 DNA reads as TGTGCCAGCTCTTTGGGGACTAGCGGGAGAGAAGATACGCAGTATTTT.

A few counts support this clonotype. V usage is TRBV13 and J usage is TRBJ2-1; 8 bases agree with TRBD2. The V gene end was trimmed by 4 bases and the J gene end by 4 bases; junction bases not matched to a gene: 3. Looked up from germline, CDR1 is PRHDT and CDR2 is FYEKMQ (reference sequence). The CDR3 loop spans 14 amino acids. The CDR3 is CASSYGTRYNEQFF. The CDR3 coding sequence is TGTGCCAGCAGCTACGGGACTAGGTACAATGAGCAGTTCTTC.

This clonotype was seen repeatedly, ten times or more. The genes are TRBV7-8 and TRBJ1-5; D perhaps matches TRBD1 (5 bases). Germline loops: CDR1 SGHVS, CDR2 FQNEAQ. The V and J ends lost 1 base and 4 bases respectively, with 17 bases between them. This CDR3 contains 17 residues. The CDR3: CASSLVAGIILNQPQHF. The DNA for the CDR3 is TGTGCCAGCAGCTTAGTTGCAGGGATCATACTTAATCAGCCCCAGCATTTT.

V usage is TRBV20-1 and J usage is TRBJ2-4, with a weak D call TRBD2 (5 bases). CDR3 length: 14 amino acids. Germline V gives CDR1 DFQATT, CDR2 SNEGSKA (reference sequence). Trimming removed 5 bases at V and 10 bases at J, with 21 bases between. The CDR3 coding sequence is TGCAGTGCTGCCCCACAGCGGTTTACTCGGATTCAGTACTTC. Residues: CSAAPQRFTRIQYF.

This clonotype came up many times. V is TRBV5-1 and J is TRBJ2-7, with 13 bases that match TRBD2. Germline V CDR1 and CDR2: SGHRS, YFSETQ. The CDR3 length is 15 residues. V was clipped by 5 bases and J by 3 bases; unmatched bases: 5. The CDR3 protein is CASRPGLAGLYEQYF. CDR3 in DNA: TGCGCCAGCAGGCCGGGACTAGCGGGACTCTACGAGCAGTACTTC. Full variable domain (missing parts from reference TRBV5-1 and TRBJ2-7): KAGVTQTPRYLIKTRGQQVTLSCSPISGHRSVSWYQQTPGQGLQFLFEYFSETQRNKGNFPGRFSGRQFSNSRSEMNVSTLELGDSALYLCASRPGLAGLYEQYFGPGTRLTVT.

The chain carries TRBV5-4 and TRBJ2-7, with D perhaps matching TRBD1 (6 bases). V was cut by 1 base and J by 6 bases, with 14 bases left in between. Germline assignment: CDR1 SGHNT and CDR2 YYREEE (reference sequence). The CDR3 consists of 14 residues. The CDR3 region is CASSLTGSRAEQYF. CDR3 in DNA: TGTGCCAGCAGCTTGACAGGGTCAAGGGCCGAGCAGTACTTC.

The sample holds a few counts of this clonotype. This may come from a read error, since a much larger clone is one base off. The chain uses TRBV5-1 and TRBJ1-1; D perhaps matches TRBD1 (6 bases). Trimming cost V 7 bases and J 0 bases, with 19 bases left between them. Germline V CDR1 and CDR2: SGHRS, YFSETQ. This CDR3 is 16 amino acids long. DNA of the CDR3: TGCGCCAGCTGCGAGGGGGGGACACCCATGAACACTGAAGCTTTCTTT. It translates to CASCEGGTPMNTEAFF.

This clonotype was recorded at least ten times. This chain connects TRBV13 to TRBJ1-2, with D perhaps TRBD1 (6 bases). The V and J ends lost 5 bases and 0 bases respectively, with 13 bases between them. Germline assignment: CDR1 PRHDT and CDR2 FYEKMQ (reference sequence). The CDR3 is 15 amino acids. CDR3 DNA: TGTGCCAGCAGCGGGGGGGCCCACCCTAACTATGGCTACACCTTC. Protein: CASSGGAHPNYGYTF.